The TCR beta chain described here comes from a study of human T cells and chemical hapten exposure. Study information: Readings were taken at 6 days from patch tests that had applied 0.01% DPC to the upper back. Patients having alopecia areata, totalis or universalis were mostly female. The variation in per-sample TCR yields arose mainly from small differences in pooled library volumes. Overall study findings and caveats: Unchanged with DPC sensitization were TCRs above 1 in 1000 frequency.

V lost 0 bases and J 2 bases, leaving 9 bases between the germline ends. Germline CDR1 is SGHDN and CDR2 is FVKESK. The CDR3 covers 15 residues. TCRdb re-called the RACE reads through MiXCR, storing one row per CDR3 protein. Of some 400,000 distinct CDR3 sequences listed, approximately 4.4% were seen once; the top ten hold over 2%. This clonotype was seen repeatedly, ten times or more. Its antigen is still unknown. Sample time point: patch test 1, 2 weeks after DPC sensitization. Treatment meaning: therapeutic diphenylcyclopropenone sensitization with weekly scalp DPC. The TCR sequence derives from a woman aged 50 to 65 with alopecia areata. Some clones in this sample may be carry-over from other donors' samples. This material consisted of whole blood, taken in connection with sensitization to the hapten diphenylcyclopropenone (DPC). The V gene is TRBV14, the J gene TRBJ2-3; no definite D call. The CDR3 DNA reads TGTGCCAGCAGCCAAGATCTGAGGATCACAGATACGCAGTATTTT. It is translated as CASSQDLRITDTQYF.